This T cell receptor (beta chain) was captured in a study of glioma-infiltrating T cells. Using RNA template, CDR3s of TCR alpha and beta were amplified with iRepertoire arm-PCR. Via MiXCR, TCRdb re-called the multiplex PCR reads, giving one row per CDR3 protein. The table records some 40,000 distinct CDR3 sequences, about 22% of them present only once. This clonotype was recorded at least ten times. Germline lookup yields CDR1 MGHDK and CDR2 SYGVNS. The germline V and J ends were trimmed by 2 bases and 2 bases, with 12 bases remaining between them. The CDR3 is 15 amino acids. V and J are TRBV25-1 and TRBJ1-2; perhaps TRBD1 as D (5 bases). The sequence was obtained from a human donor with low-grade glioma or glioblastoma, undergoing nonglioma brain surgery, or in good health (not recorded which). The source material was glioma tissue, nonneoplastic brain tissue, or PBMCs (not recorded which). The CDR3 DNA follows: TGTGCCAGCAGTGAAACAAGGGGCCCAAACTATGGCTACACCTTC. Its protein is CASSETRGPNYGYTF.